A selection of T cell receptor beta chains follows, all from one sample in a study of identical twins. TCRdb redid the calling of the 5' RACE reads with MiXCR, one entry per CDR3 protein. The table has about 210,000 distinct CDR3 sequences, around a tenth seen once. Sequencing was performed on memory (CD45RO+) T cells sorted from blood. Source of these receptors: a woman aged 18-29 years in good health. The CDR3 runs from the conserved cysteine through the conserved F or W. Each record gives: clone size, V gene, J gene, D gene, CDR3 DNA, CDR3 protein. The D gene is left open where the match is weak. Some rows mark clone size as missing; the rest say once, few, many or name a class of expanded clone.

>few|TRBV20-1|TRBJ2-7|NA
TGCAGTGCTAGAGACTCAGGGCCCGCCGAGTACTTC
CSARDSGPAEYF
>many|TRBV5-8|TRBJ2-5|NA
TGTGCCAGCAGCTCACGACTAGAGACCCAGTACTTC
CASSSRLETQYF
>NA|TRBV20-1|TRBJ1-5|NA
TGCAGTGCTAGAGACCAGGGGAATCAGCCCCAGCATTTT
CSARDQGNQPQHF
>many|TRBV5-1|TRBJ2-7|TRBD2
TGCGCCAGCACCAAGACTAGCGGGAGCGTCGAGCAGTACTTC
CASTKTSGSVEQYF
>many|TRBV12-3/TRBV12-4|TRBJ2-1|NA
TGTGCCAGCAGTTCCAGCGGTCTCTCCTACAATGAGCAGTTCTTC
CASSSSGLSYNEQFF
>many|TRBV12-3/TRBV12-4|TRBJ1-5|NA
TGTGCCAGCAGTTTACAGGGAGGCAATCAGCCCCAGCATTTT
CASSLQGGNQPQHF
>few|TRBV4-2|TRBJ2-1|NA
TGTGCCAGCAGCCATGGGCCTTCCTACAATGAGCAGTTCTTC
CASSHGPSYNEQFF
>NA|TRBV15|TRBJ1-4|NA
TGTGCCAGTAGAAGTGCAACTAATGAAAAACTGTTTTTT
CASRSATNEKLFF
>NA|TRBV2|TRBJ2-7|NA
TGTGCCAGCAGTGAGTGGATAGGAGGGGACACCCGGGTCCCCTACGAGCAGTACTTC
CASSEWIGGDTRVPYEQYF
>NA|TRBV10-2|TRBJ2-2|NA
TGCGCCAGCAGGGTGACAGGTCTCCTCGCCGGGGAGCTGTTTTTT
CASRVTGLLAGELFF
>few|TRBV10-3|TRBJ1-2|NA
TGTGCCATCAGTGACGGCAGGAAGGATGGCTACACCTTC
CAISDGRKDGYTF
>once|TRBV5-5|TRBJ1-2|NA
TGTGCCAGCAGCTTGGATCCGGGGCAAGTCATGGGCTACACCTTC
CASSLDPGQVMGYTF